One sample yielded the 16 T cell receptor beta chains listed below, sequenced in a study of Ad26.COV2.S vaccination and SARS-CoV-2 variants. Treatment indicated: 15 to 20 received Ad26.COV2.S at low or high dose, single or two shots; a few received placebo; per-sample allocation not given. Sampling was done on day 63 after the first vaccine or placebo injection. Sequencing used immunoSEQ multiplex PCR; TCRdb keeps in-frame clones, though not all of them. The sample lists 350,000 to 500,000 clones, 89% seen once, with about 2.7% in the top ten. Sequencing was performed on peripheral blood, taken in a trial of Ad26.COV2.S vaccine versus placebo. These TCRs come from a person between 18 and 59 years old who received the Ad26.COV2.S COVID-19 vaccine or a placebo.

In its sample, this clone was seen a few times. This chain connects TRBV2 to TRBJ1-5; possible D gene TRBD1, 5 bases. Germline V lookup: CDR1 SNHLY, CDR2 FYNNEI. The V end was cut by 4 bases, the J end by 4 bases, with 11 bases between. The length of the CDR3 is 14 residues. As DNA, the CDR3 is TGTGCCAGCAGTGCGCCAGGGCCAAATCAGCCCCAGCATTTT. Translation gives CASSAPGPNQPQHF.

The chain links TRBV2 to TRBJ1-2; D unclear. Looked up from germline, CDR1 is SNHLY and CDR2 is FYNNEI. V was shortened by 0 bases and J by 2 bases, with 13 bases between the two germline ends. The CDR3 runs to 16 residues. CDR3 residues: CASSEALWAPNYGYTF. DNA of the CDR3: TGTGCCAGCAGTGAAGCGCTATGGGCACCAAACTATGGCTACACCTTC.

The chain carries TRBV5-1 and TRBJ1-1; the D is unclear. The CDR3 length is 13 residues. The germline V gene encodes CDR1 SGHRS and CDR2 YFSETQ. Trimming shortened V by 0 bases and J by 6 bases, and 9 bases separated the two germline ends. DNA for the CDR3: TGCGCCAGCAGCTTGGACGGCGGCTCTGAAGCTTTCTTT. Protein sequence: CASSLDGGSEAFF.

V usage is TRBV25-1 and J usage is TRBJ2-1; D unclear. This CDR3 spans 11 amino acids. V was pared by 3 bases and J by 3 bases, with 0 bases between. Germline V gives CDR1 MGHDK, CDR2 SYGVNS. In DNA, the CDR3 is TGTGCCAGCAGTGACTACAATGAGCAGTTCTTC. It encodes CASSDYNEQFF. The whole variable domain, filled in from reference TRBV25-1 and TRBJ2-1, reads EADIYQTPRYLVIGTGKKITLECSQTMGHDKMYWYQQDPGMELHLIHYSYGVNSTEKGDLSSESTVSRIRTEHFPLTLESARPSHTSQYLCASSDYNEQFFGPGTRLTVL.

The CDR3, as DNA: TGCGCCAGCAGCCACAGGATCTCGGTCTATGGCTACACCTTC. This sequence encodes CASSHRISVYGYTF. This chain links TRBV4-3 with TRBJ1-2, with D uncertain. With 3 bases removed from V and 4 bases from J, the gap between germline ends came to 12 bases. The CDR3 length is 14 residues. The germline V gene encodes CDR1 LGHNA and CDR2 YSLEER.

This clone occurred a few times. J is TRBJ2-5 and V is TRBV5-1; D unclear. Looked up from germline, CDR1 is SGHRS and CDR2 is YFSETQ. Trimming left V 0 bases short and J 3 bases short, with 0 bases between. This CDR3 contains 11 residues. CDR3 bases: TGCGCCAGCAGCTTGGAAGAGACCCAGTACTTC. It translates to CASSLEETQYF.

The J gene is TRBJ2-1, the V gene TRBV9; D remains ambiguous. This CDR3 contains 17 residues. Germline V lookup: CDR1 SGDLS, CDR2 YYNGEE. The V and J ends lost 4 bases and 4 bases respectively, with 21 bases between them. The CDR3 DNA follows: TGTGCCAGCAGCCCCAAGGATGAGTATTCGTTGTACAATGAGCAGTTCTTC. Translation gives CASSPKDEYSLYNEQFF. The complete variable domain, with remaining parts taken from reference TRBV9 and TRBJ2-1, reads DSGVTQTPKHLITATGQRVTLRCSPRSGDLSVYWYQQSLDQGLQFLIQYYNGEERAKGNILERFSAQQFPDLHSELNLSSLELGDSALYFCASSPKDEYSLYNEQFFGPGTRLTVL.

This chain uses TRBV4-1 with TRBJ1-6; maybe TRBD1 (5 bases). CDR1 MGHRA and CDR2 YSYEKL come from the germline V gene. The CDR3 length is 16 residues. Deletions cut 2 bases from V and 0 bases from J, with 8 bases between. Written as DNA, the CDR3 is TGCGCCAGCAGCCAAACTGGGACCTCCTATAATTCACCCCTCCACTTT. Protein sequence: CASSQTGTSYNSPLHF.

The CDR3 coding sequence is TGTGCCAGCAGCTTACCAGGGATCTACACTGAAGCTTTCTTT. Its protein product is CASSLPGIYTEAFF. This chain uses TRBV5-4 with TRBJ1-1; D is possibly TRBD1 (5 bases). The CDR3 contains 14 residues. V lost 2 bases, J lost 3 bases, and 11 bases lay in between. Per germline, CDR1 SGHNT and CDR2 YYREEE (reference sequence).

Only a few counts were recorded for this clone. The rearrangement joins TRBV2 to TRBJ1-5, with D possibly matching TRBD1 (5 bases). Germline CDR1 reads SNHLY; CDR2 reads FYNNEI. The CDR3 is 13 amino acids. V dropped 3 bases and J dropped 9 bases, with 12 bases sitting between them. The CDR3 protein is CASSEGGGRPQHF. The CDR3 DNA sequence: TGTGCCAGCAGTGAGGGTGGGGGACGGCCCCAGCATTTT.

This clone has just a few counts. The V gene is TRBV6-5, the J gene TRBJ1-5, with D unresolved. The CDR3 spans 13 residues. Germline CDR1 and CDR2: MNHEY and SVGAGI. V was pared by 8 bases and J by 2 bases, with 10 bases between. The CDR3 is CASGSWGNQPQHF. In nucleotides, the CDR3 is TGTGCCAGCGGGTCTTGGGGCAATCAGCCCCAGCATTTT.

This chain joins TRBV7-9 and TRBJ1-1; D is unclear. This CDR3 is 12 amino acids long. From germline, CDR1 is SEHNR and CDR2 FQNEAQ (reference sequence). The V gene lost 2 bases and the J gene lost 7 bases, with 8 bases spanning the gap. This CDR3 reads CASSLNTGEAFF. The CDR3 DNA sequence: TGTGCCAGCAGCTTAAATACCGGTGAAGCTTTCTTT.

The V and J genes are TRBV2 and TRBJ2-5; D may correspond to TRBD1 or TRBD2 (5 bases each). Looked up from germline, CDR1 is SNHLY and CDR2 is FYNNEI. This CDR3 is 14 amino acids long. V gave up 5 bases and J gave up 1 base, with 11 bases separating them. For the CDR3, the DNA is TGTGCCAGCAGTCTGGGGACGATCCAAGAGACCCAGTACTTC. Its protein is CASSLGTIQETQYF.

This chain's CDR3 is CARDGGLNEQFF. CDR3 DNA sequence: TGTGCCCGGGATGGGGGGCTTAATGAGCAGTTCTTC. The chain has TRBV7-9 and TRBJ2-1; either TRBD1 or TRBD2 may fit D (6 bases each). This CDR3 has 12 amino acids. V was clipped by 11 bases and J by 7 bases, with 15 bases between them. From germline, CDR1 is SEHNR and CDR2 FQNEAQ (reference sequence).

Only a few counts were recorded for this clone. The chain uses TRBV6-5 and TRBJ1-2; perhaps TRBD1 as D (6 bases). V was trimmed by 0 bases and J by 5 bases, leaving 16 bases between them. Germline CDR1 is MNHEY and CDR2 is SVGAGI. The CDR3 is made up of 16 amino acids. CDR3 bases: TGTGCCAGCAGTTACTCCGTAACAGGGATTATTTATGGCTACACCTTC. Its protein product is CASSYSVTGIIYGYTF.

This chain uses TRBV9 with TRBJ1-4, with 7 bases matching TRBD1. V was pared by 2 bases and J by 3 bases, with 1 base of the junction left unmatched. The length of the CDR3 is 14 residues. Germline CDR1 is SGDLS and CDR2 is YYNGEE. Here the CDR3 DNA reads TGTGCCAGCAGCGTCGGGACAGCTAATGAAAAACTGTTTTTT. This codes for CASSVGTANEKLFF.